Each of the 9 T cell receptor beta chains below was sequenced from the same sample in a study of CD8 T cells in ankylosing spondylitis. Each CDR3 protein is one row after TCRdb ran MiXCR on the 5' RACE reads. The profile covers 130,000 or so distinct CDR3 sequences, with around 7% appearing a single time and more than 10% taken by the ten largest. The sequenced sample consisted of blood, either unsorted or a sorted T cell fraction (not recorded which). The receptors originated from a male donor with ankylosing spondylitis or in good health (not recorded which).

This chain connects TRBV27 to TRBJ1-4; 10 bases align to TRBD1. Germline V gene lookup returns CDR1 MNHEY and CDR2 SMNVEV (reference sequence). There are 18 residues in the CDR3. The V segment lost 0 bases and the J segment 7 bases; nucleotides outside the gene matches: 11. CDR3 in amino acids: CASSLSGDRGRDFEKLFF. The CDR3 region has the DNA TGTGCCAGCAGTTTATCGGGGGACAGGGGTCGGGACTTTGAAAAACTGTTTTTT. Filled out from reference TRBV27 and TRBJ1-4, the complete variable domain reads EAQVTQNPRYLITVTGKKLTVTCSQNMNHEYMSWYRQDPGLGLRQIYYSMNVEVTDKGDVPEGYKVSRKEKRNFPLILESPSPNQTSLYFCASSLSGDRGRDFEKLFFGSGTQLSVL.

In this sample, this clonotype turned up many times. This sequence joins TRBV4-3 and TRBJ2-3; weak D call: TRBD2 (5 bases). Germline lookup yields CDR1 LGHNA and CDR2 YSLEER. This CDR3 spans 18 amino acids. V was cut by 0 bases and J by 4 bases, with 20 bases left in between. The CDR3 DNA is TGCGCCAGCAGCCAAGATCATATCGCGGCTAGCCCGTCAGATACGCAGTATTTT. It encodes CASSQDHIAASPSDTQYF.

At least ten counts were recorded for this clonotype. The J gene is TRBJ2-5, the V gene TRBV3-1; no definite D call. Between the trimmed V and J ends, which lost 2 bases and 6 bases, there was a span of 13 bases. Germline-derived CDR1 and CDR2 are LGHDT and YNNKEL (reference sequence). The CDR3 length is 14 residues. The CDR3: CASSQIPAHQTQYF. CDR3 nucleotides: TGTGCCAGCAGCCAAATCCCAGCCCACCAGACCCAGTACTTC.

This clonotype showed up many times. The rearrangement uses TRBV4-3 and TRBJ1-6; TRBD1 matches at 7 bases. With 4 bases clipped from V and 9 bases from J, the junction kept 9 bases outside the gene matches. Germline V gives CDR1 LGHNA, CDR2 YSLEER. This CDR3 comprises 15 residues. The CDR3 DNA follows: TGCGCCAGCAGCCTAACTGAGGGGGCGGGTTCACCCCTCCACTTT. Translating gives CASSLTEGAGSPLHF.

This clonotype was found many times. V is TRBV5-1 and J is TRBJ1-2; maybe TRBD1 (5 bases). The CDR3 has 13 residues. Deletions cut 0 bases from V and 8 bases from J, with 11 bases between. Germline values: CDR1 SGHRS, CDR2 YFSETQ. The CDR3 DNA reads as TGCGCCAGCAGCTTGGGTGACAGATCCGGCTACACCTTC. Translating it yields CASSLGDRSGYTF.

This clonotype was recorded many times. The CDR3 DNA reads as TGTGCCAGCAGCTGGACTAGCGGGAGGTACGAGCAGTACTTC. Translated, it gives CASSWTSGRYEQYF. The V and J genes are TRBV7-2 and TRBJ2-7, with 14 bases lining up with TRBD2. The CDR3 spans 14 residues. The trim removed 4 bases at V and 4 bases at J, leaving 0 bases unmatched. Per germline, CDR1 SGHTA and CDR2 FQGNSA.

In its sample, this clonotype was seen a few times. V is TRBV20-1 and J is TRBJ2-2, with TRBD1 matching 8 bases. Trimming cost V 6 bases and J 5 bases; bases outside gene matches: 11. Germline loops: CDR1 DFQATT, CDR2 SNEGSKA (reference sequence). This CDR3 is built from 15 residues. CDR3 sequence (DNA): TGCAGTGCCAGTAGGGGCAGGGGGCTTACCGGGGAGCTGTTTTTT. Its protein product is CSASRGRGLTGELFF.

This clonotype was seen at least ten times. The CDR3 region has the DNA TGCGCCAGCAGCTTGGAATCGGCCCCGAGTGGCTACACCTTC. Translated, it gives CASSLESAPSGYTF. The rearrangement uses TRBV5-1 and TRBJ1-2; no clear D. Germline CDR1 SGHRS, CDR2 YFSETQ. The CDR3 totals 14 residues. V lost 0 bases and J lost 7, with 13 bases in between.

The sample holds many counts of this clonotype. This chain links TRBV5-6 with TRBJ2-7; D might be TRBD1 or TRBD2, each matching 6 bases. This CDR3 has 17 amino acids. V was trimmed by 3 bases and J by 0 bases, leaving 19 bases between them. The germline V gene encodes CDR1 SGHDT and CDR2 YYEEEE. The CDR3 region is CASSSFVGGGSSYEQYF. The CDR3 coding sequence is TGTGCCAGCAGCTCCTTCGTCGGGGGCGGTAGCTCCTACGAGCAGTACTTC.